Following are 2 T cell receptor beta chains from one sample sequenced in a study of cytomegalovirus exposure and HLA in healthy donors. Researchers ran the PCR with 60 Vbeta and 13 Jbeta primers. The assay was immunoSEQ multiplex PCR, and TCRdb's table has in-frame clones only and misses some. This sample carries 200,000 to 250,000 clones, with under 1% going to the ten biggest clones. Sequenced sample: PBMCs. The source of these receptors is a woman in her 30s in good health and CMV-seropositive.

Written as DNA, the CDR3 is TGTGCCAGCAGCTTAAGGGGGCCGGGTGAAAAACTGTTTTTT. This translates into CASSLRGPGEKLFF. The chain employs TRBV7-2 and TRBJ1-4; 7 bases are a match to TRBD1. CDR3 length equals 14 residues. Germline assignment: CDR1 SGHTA and CDR2 FQGNSA. Trimming cost V 2 bases and J 7 bases; bases outside gene matches: 4.

V and J are TRBV5-1 and TRBJ1-4, with D perhaps matching TRBD1 (6 bases). V dropped 4 bases and J dropped 5 bases, with 24 bases sitting between them. In germline, CDR1 is SGHRS, CDR2 YFSETQ. The CDR3 totals 18 residues. The chain's CDR3 is CASSTRLIGQNQNEKLFF. For the CDR3, the DNA is TGCGCCAGCAGCACCAGATTAATCGGACAGAACCAGAATGAAAAACTGTTTTTT.